These T cell receptor beta chains were read from a single sample in a study of early stage breast cancer tumors. The protocol was immunoSEQ multiplex PCR, while the TCRdb copy is restricted to in-frame clones and leaves out a portion. This table has 28,000 or so clones, around 75% appearing once. Sequenced: blood. Receptor source: a person aged 40-50 years with breast cancer. Each CDR3 is given with its conserved first and last residue. The D gene is left open where the match is weak. A clone size is listed for some rows: how often the clone was seen (once, few, many), or a class if it is expanded.

NA,TRBV7-2,TRBJ1-4,12,few,CASSSDLEKLFF,TGTGCCAGCAGCTCCGACCTGGAAAAACTGTTTTTT
TRBD2,TRBV5-1,TRBJ2-5,14,NA,CASRPPGGVETQYF,TGCGCCAGCCGACCTCCGGGGGGTGTGGAGACCCAGTACTTC
NA,TRBV6-1,TRBJ2-2,15,NA,CASPPAGTHTGELFF,TGTGCCAGCCCTCCCGCCGGGACGCACACCGGGGAGCTGTTTTTT
NA,TRBV7-3,TRBJ2-1,16,NA,CASSLGVGSSYNEQFF,TGTGCCAGCAGCTTAGGGGTGGGGTCCTCCTACAATGAGCAGTTCTTC
TRBD1,TRBV28,TRBJ1-2,15,NA,CASSYGDSLRDGYTF,TGTGCCAGCAGTTACGGGGACAGCCTGAGGGATGGCTACACCTTC
TRBD1,TRBV11-2,TRBJ2-2,16,NA,CASNQGQGAGTGELFF,TGTGCCAGCAACCAGGGACAGGGGGCAGGCACCGGGGAGCTGTTTTTT
TRBD1,TRBV13,TRBJ2-7,15,once,CASSYTGTGDYEQYF,TGTGCCAGCAGTTATACCGGGACAGGGGACTACGAGCAGTACTTC
NA,TRBV5-8,TRBJ2-1,15,NA,CASSSVDRTYNEQFF,TGTGCCAGCAGCTCCGTAGACAGGACCTACAATGAGCAGTTCTTC
TRBD2,TRBV4-2,TRBJ2-5,15,NA,CASSQGGLATETQYF,TGTGCCAGCAGCCAAGGGGGACTAGCCACGGAGACCCAGTACTTC
NA,TRBV4-1,TRBJ1-1,21,NA,CASSQGRAGQASNLGTSEAFF,TGCGCCAGCAGCCAAGGACGGGCAGGTCAGGCTTCCAATTTAGGAACGAGTGAAGCTTTCTTT
TRBD1,TRBV7-9,TRBJ1-2,13,medium-sized,CASSLGPDRVDTF,TGTGCCAGCAGCTTAGGTCCCGACAGGGTAGACACCTTC
TRBD2,TRBV25-1,TRBJ2-4,13,NA,CASATSGRPFQYF,TGTGCCAGCGCGACTAGCGGGAGGCCCTTTCAGTACTTC
TRBD2,TRBV7-6,TRBJ2-7,16,NA,CASSRSGTYKVYEQYF,TGTGCCAGCAGCAGAAGCGGGACCTATAAGGTCTACGAGCAGTACTTC
NA,TRBV18,TRBJ1-3,17,NA,CASSQQGGTRSGNTIYF,TGTGCCAGCTCCCAACAGGGCGGAACTCGCTCTGGAAACACCATATATTTT
NA,TRBV25-1,TRBJ2-3,16,NA,CASSDRLGASTDTQYF,TGTGCCAGCAGTGACCGCCTCGGGGCTAGCACAGATACGCAGTATTTT
NA,TRBV10-3,TRBJ2-7,13,once,CAISEPLSYEQYF,TGTGCCATCAGTGAGCCGCTCTCCTACGAGCAGTACTTC
NA,TRBV9,TRBJ1-5,14,NA,CASSVDTGNQPQHF,TGTGCCAGCAGCGTGGATACAGGCAATCAGCCCCAGCATTTT
NA,TRBV11-2,TRBJ2-3,13,NA,CASSLVGLGTQYF,TGTGCCAGCAGCTTAGTGGGCCTTGGGACGCAGTATTTT
TRBD2,TRBV7-2,TRBJ2-1,19,once,CASSPLGHLAGVRYNEQFF,TGTGCCAGCAGCCCCCTCGGACATCTAGCGGGAGTTAGGTACAATGAGCAGTTCTTC
TRBD1,TRBV5-6,TRBJ2-3,16,NA,CASSIFRQGVTDTQYF,TGTGCCAGCAGCATATTCCGACAGGGGGTAACAGATACGCAGTATTTT
NA,TRBV28,TRBJ1-2,13,NA,CASNSVNYDGYTF,TGTGCCAGTAACAGCGTTAACTATGATGGCTACACCTTC
TRBD1,TRBV10-3,TRBJ1-3,15,once,CAISRQGVGGNTIYF,TGTGCCATCAGCCGACAGGGGGTAGGTGGAAACACCATATATTTT
TRBD2,TRBV5-4,TRBJ2-1,16,once,CASSSSGLSSYNEQFF,TGTGCCAGCAGCTCTAGCGGGCTAAGCTCCTACAATGAGCAGTTCTTC
NA,TRBV6-1,TRBJ2-7,12,NA,CASIPGPYEQYF,TGTGCCAGCATTCCTGGGCCCTACGAGCAGTACTTC
NA,TRBV6-6,TRBJ2-1,15,NA,CASSYSRQGYNEQFF,TGTGCCAGCAGTTACTCGAGGCAGGGATACAATGAGCAGTTCTTC
TRBD1,TRBV10-3,TRBJ2-5,15,NA,CAISEFKGQQETQYF,TGTGCCATCAGTGAATTTAAGGGACAGCAAGAGACCCAGTACTTC
TRBD2,TRBV6-5,TRBJ2-2,16,NA,CASSYGLAGGTGELFF,TGTGCCAGCAGTTACGGACTAGCGGGAGGTACCGGGGAGCTGTTTTTT
TRBD2,TRBV10-3,TRBJ2-7,15,once,CAISGARTSVHEQYF,TGTGCCATCAGTGGGGCCCGAACTAGCGTCCACGAGCAGTACTTC
NA,TRBV7-3,TRBJ2-3,14,NA,CASSIMGPSDTQYF,TGTGCCAGCAGCATCATGGGACCTTCAGATACGCAGTATTTT
NA,TRBV6-5,TRBJ2-7,15,NA,CASSRTLGAMDEQYF,TGTGCCAGCAGCCGCACCCTAGGCGCGATGGACGAGCAGTACTTC
TRBD1,TRBV7-2,TRBJ2-7,13,NA,CASSLTGGVEQYF,TGTGCCAGCAGCTTGACAGGGGGCGTCGAGCAGTACTTC
NA,TRBV25-1,TRBJ1-1,13,NA,CASSGHMNTEAFF,TGTGCCAGCTCAGGACACATGAACACTGAAGCTTTCTTT
NA,TRBV4-3,TRBJ1-1,16,once,CASSQAKDIMNTEAFF,TGCGCCAGCAGCCAAGCTAAGGACATCATGAACACTGAAGCTTTCTTT
TRBD1,TRBV10-3,TRBJ2-7,14,NA,CAISEPDRDYEQYF,TGTGCCATCAGTGAGCCAGACAGGGACTACGAGCAGTACTTC
NA,TRBV28,TRBJ1-1,15,once,CASSLLGGVDRKAFF,TGTGCCAGCAGTTTATTAGGGGGAGTAGATCGTAAAGCTTTCTTT
NA,TRBV19,TRBJ2-6,16,few,CASSILTSAGANVLTF,TGTGCCAGTAGTATACTTACAAGTGCTGGGGCCAACGTCCTGACTTTC
NA,TRBV5-1,TRBJ1-4,13,NA,CASSSGPNEKLFF,TGCGCCAGCAGCTCCGGCCCAAATGAAAAACTGTTTTTT